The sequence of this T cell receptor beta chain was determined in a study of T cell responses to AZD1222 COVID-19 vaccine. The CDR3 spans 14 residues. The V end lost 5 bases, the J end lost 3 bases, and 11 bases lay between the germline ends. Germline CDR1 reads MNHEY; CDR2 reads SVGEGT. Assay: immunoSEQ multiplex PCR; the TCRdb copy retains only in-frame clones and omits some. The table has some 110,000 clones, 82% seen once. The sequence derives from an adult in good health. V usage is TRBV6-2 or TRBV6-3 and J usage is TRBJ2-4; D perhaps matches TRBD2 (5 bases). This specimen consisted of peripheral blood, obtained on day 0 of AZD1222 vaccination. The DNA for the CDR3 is TGTGCCAGCAGTCGGGAATGGGTCAAAAACATTCAGTACTTC. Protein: CASSREWVKNIQYF.